This T cell receptor beta chain emerged from a study of blood T cell repertoires in COVID-19. Overall study: COVID-19 samples from acute and convalescent phases originated in the United States, Italy and Spain. Nucleic acid was either cDNA or gDNA, and it came from T cells, B-cell-depleted T cells, or PBMCs.

Germline lookup yields CDR1 SGHTA and CDR2 FQGNSA. Trimming took 3 bases from V and 2 from J; bases not matched to a gene: 9. The CDR3 consists of 18 residues. In the authors' workflow: Amplification with reference gene primers provided the estimates of nucleated cell counts. Assay: immunoSEQ multiplex PCR; the TCRdb copy retains only in-frame clones and omits some. The V and J calls and clone size were taken over from that table, and D and trimming were inferred from the DNA. The sample has 150,000 to 200,000 clones; around four fifths are singletons. The study recruited people aged roughly 18 to 100 years across approximately 24 US areas.

The J gene is TRBJ2-3, the V gene TRBV7-2; 12 bases match TRBD1. Sequencing was done on a sample of PBMCs or T cells enriched from blood (not recorded which). The receptor's source is a man between 70 and 80 years old who had been exposed to COVID-19. The CDR3 region is CASSFRDRGHTLTDTQYF. The CDR3 region has the DNA TGTGCCAGCAGCTTCCGGGACAGGGGGCACACCCTCACAGATACGCAGTATTTT.